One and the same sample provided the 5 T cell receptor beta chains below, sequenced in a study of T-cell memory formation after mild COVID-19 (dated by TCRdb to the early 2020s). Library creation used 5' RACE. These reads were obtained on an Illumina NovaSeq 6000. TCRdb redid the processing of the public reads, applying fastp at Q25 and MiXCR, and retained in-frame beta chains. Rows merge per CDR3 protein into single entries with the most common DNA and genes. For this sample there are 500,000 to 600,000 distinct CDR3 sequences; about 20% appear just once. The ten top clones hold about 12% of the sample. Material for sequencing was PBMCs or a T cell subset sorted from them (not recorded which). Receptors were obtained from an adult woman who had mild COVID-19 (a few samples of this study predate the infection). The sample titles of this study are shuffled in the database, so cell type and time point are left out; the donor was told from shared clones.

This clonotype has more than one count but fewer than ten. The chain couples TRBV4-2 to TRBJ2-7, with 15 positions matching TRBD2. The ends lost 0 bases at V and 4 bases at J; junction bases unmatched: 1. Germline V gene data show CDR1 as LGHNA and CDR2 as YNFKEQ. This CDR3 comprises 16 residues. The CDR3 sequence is CASSQDGTSGGYEQYF. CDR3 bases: TGTGCCAGCAGCCAAGATGGGACTAGCGGGGGGTACGAGCAGTACTTC.

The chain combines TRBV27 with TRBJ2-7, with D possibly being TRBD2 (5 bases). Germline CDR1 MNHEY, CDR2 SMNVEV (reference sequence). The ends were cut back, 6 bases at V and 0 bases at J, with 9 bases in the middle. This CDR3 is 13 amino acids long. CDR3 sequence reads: CASSHGDSYEQYF. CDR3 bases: TGTGCCAGCAGCCACGGGGACTCCTACGAGCAGTACTTC.

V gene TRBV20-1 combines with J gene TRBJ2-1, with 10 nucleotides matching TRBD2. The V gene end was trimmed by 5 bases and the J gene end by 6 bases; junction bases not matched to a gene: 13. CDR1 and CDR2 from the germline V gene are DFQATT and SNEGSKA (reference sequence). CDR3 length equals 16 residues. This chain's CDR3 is CSAHNLGTSASNEQFF. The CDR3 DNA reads TGCAGTGCTCATAACCTGGGGACTAGCGCTTCCAATGAGCAGTTCTTC.

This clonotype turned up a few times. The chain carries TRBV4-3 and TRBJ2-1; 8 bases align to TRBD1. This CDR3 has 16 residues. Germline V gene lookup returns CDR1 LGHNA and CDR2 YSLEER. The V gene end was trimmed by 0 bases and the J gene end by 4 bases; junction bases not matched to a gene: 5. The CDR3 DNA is TGCGCCAGCAGCCAAGATCGGGGACAGGAGTACAATGAGCAGTTCTTC. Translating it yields CASSQDRGQEYNEQFF.

The CDR3 protein is CASTPGVANTGELFF. The CDR3 coding sequence is TGTGCCAGCACCCCCGGGGTGGCGAACACCGGGGAGCTGTTTTTT. The gene calls are TRBV9 and TRBJ2-2; a possible D gene is TRBD2 (5 bases). CDR1 and CDR2 from the germline V gene are SGDLS and YYNGEE. Trimming took 6 bases from V and 0 from J, leaving 12 bases between them. This CDR3 spans 15 amino acids.